The clone carrying this T cell receptor (beta chain) was seen a handful of times. This CDR3 spans 17 amino acids. The ends lost 5 bases at V and 0 bases at J; junction bases unmatched: 10. Germline lookup yields CDR1 SGHDN and CDR2 FVKESK. The data were taken from a study of blood T cell repertoires in COVID-19. At the level of the study: From T cells, B-cell-depleted T cells, or PBMCs came the material, which was cDNA or gDNA.

For recovered donors of Cohort 3, there were two negative PCRs, clearance, or symptom resolution. Source study methods: From reference gene primer amplification, estimates of nucleated cell counts were derived. Measured with immunoSEQ multiplex PCR; TCRdb has only the in-frame clones, and not every one. The D gene and trimming were derived from the DNA, and the V and J assignments and clone size from that table. The sample consists of about 480,000 clones, over 75% of them appearing once. This chain links TRBV14 with TRBJ1-3; TRBD1 matches at 7 bases. The sample taken for sequencing was PBMCs or T cells enriched from blood (not recorded which). The source is a woman aged 40 to 50 who had recovered from COVID-19. This CDR3 is CASSIRTGRFSGNTIYF. Written as DNA, the CDR3 is TGTGCCAGCAGCATTCGGACAGGCCGCTTCTCTGGAAACACCATATATTTT.